This T cell receptor beta chain stems from a study of blood T cell repertoires in COVID-19 (dated by TCRdb to 2018 to 2020). About the full investigation: Samples from collaborators originated in the United States, Italy and Spain and spanned both the acute and convalescent phases of COVID-19. The prospective study material was composed of cDNA or gDNA derived from T cells, B-cell-depleted T cells, or PBMCs. Subjects who had been exposed to COVID-19, were actively infected with it, or had recovered from it provided the deeply sampled blood TCRbeta repertoires that made up the dataset. The repertoires were made available in a free public database intended to serve as a resource for research on the immune response to SARS-CoV-2. Samples came from the ongoing ImmuneRACE study (first 160 participants) plus 1,254 subjects from 6 global collaborators. A de-identified subject ID, COVID-19 status, age in years and sex were almost always included in the sample metadata. Where available, HLA class I and class II types were taken from metadata supplied by the sample provider and were not determined by assay-based typing.

Enrolling through a virtual design, the prospective study's participants ranged in age from roughly 18 to 89 years and lived across approximately 25 United States geographic areas. To assign participants to cohorts, the prospective study relied on clinical history that participants themselves reported in a screening survey and a study questionnaire. Exposed participants were defined as having been in contact with someone with a PCR-confirmed or clinician-diagnosed COVID-19 case within 2 weeks of study entry. Mobile phlebotomists in the prospective study collected whole blood, serum and a nasopharyngeal or oropharyngeal swab from every participant. Over a roughly 2-month period, participants in the prospective study had the option of providing additional blood draws and questionnaires. Before DNA extraction, prospective study blood samples were shipped either frozen or at room temperature. TCRbeta CDR3 regions were amplified from genomic DNA by means of the immunoSEQ Assay, a bias-controlled multiplex PCR. Turning to the authors' computational methods: Within the assay, amplification of reference gene primers was used to estimate how many nucleated cells each sample contained. Sequence reads were collapsed and filtered to measure the absolute abundance of every unique TCRbeta CDR3 rearrangement. For each sample, productive Simpson clonality was calculated as the square root of Simpson's diversity index over productive rearrangements. TCRdb obtained this table from immuneACCESS and retained in-frame rearrangements with V and J assigned. These tables miss some clones; where compared with another copy, unresolved V genes account for less than half of the shortfall, and the remainder is unexplained. That table furnishes V, J and clone size, whereas the DNA furnished D and trimming. Here the sample has about 240,000 clones; under 90% occur a single time. Of the sample, approximately 4% falls within the top ten clones.

The study at large found these results: The amount of clinical and demographic metadata varied by source and participant and was provided uncurated.

This clone was detected only once. Its antigen is unknown. No much larger clone exists at a distance of one base, and base qualities are not known. This TCR derives from a woman in her 40s who had been exposed to COVID-19. The sequenced sample was PBMCs or T cells enriched from blood (not recorded which).

The CDR3 loop reads CASRAKEGTNQPQHF. The DNA reads TGTGCCAGTAGAGCAAAGGAGGGGACCAATCAGCCCCAGCATTTT. The chain joins TRBV19 to TRBJ1-5; TRBD1 is possibly the D segment (5 matching bases). Including the terminal cysteine and phenylalanine, the CDR3 comprises 15 residues. The sequence is cut down to CDR3 DNA, 45 bases in frame from base 1. The junction carries 15 bases between V and J, which are trimmed by 6 bases and 3 bases respectively. Per the germline V gene (reference sequence), LNHDA is the CDR1 and SQIVND is the CDR2.